This TCR beta chain was retrieved from a study of spatial heterogeneity in lung cancer (dated by TCRdb to the late 2010s). Regarding the research as a whole: The donors were more than 65 patients from the lung TRACERx cohort who had early-stage, untreated non-small cell lung cancer. At surgery, both alpha and beta chains were TCR-sequenced in roughly 200 tumor regions, fewer than 80 matched nontumor lung samples and a few dozen PBMC samples. Follow-up PBMC samples were sequenced whenever available, with a median time to follow-up of approximately 2 years after resection. Beta-chain transcripts were consistently detected in greater numbers than alpha-chain transcripts, which likely reflects a higher abundance of beta-chain transcripts. In the raw uncorrected reads, each unique combination of TCR and UMI appeared more than ten times on average. TCR repertoire features were related to nonsynonymous mutation counts determined by whole-exome sequencing of tumor tissue. The study quantitatively compared TCR alpha and beta repertoires across multiple tumor regions, matched nontumor lung and blood in non-small cell lung cancer. General findings and caveats noted by the study authors: Confirming at a functional level the hypothesis that regional TCRs recognize regional mutations was considered to require additional single-cell paired TCR alpha and beta sequencing. Ubiquitous expanded tumor TCRs were detected in blood more often at tumor resection than at routine follow-up. Only roughly 15 patients were included in the comparisons of baseline and follow-up blood repertoires.

Remarks on this clonotype: The specificity of this receptor is unknown. No much larger clone is present one base from it, and per-base qualities are unavailable.

Library preparation employed 5' RACE. The instrument given in TCRdb is NextSeq 500. To allow correction of PCR and sequencing errors, the TCR library protocol tagged every TCR cDNA molecule with a unique molecular identifier. Per the original workflow: TCR identification, UMI-based error correction and CDR3 extraction were all carried out with Decombinator tools. TCRs above a frequency of 2 per 1,000, corresponding to the top 1% of the tumor frequency distribution, were defined as expanded. Renyi diversity was computed with the R vegan package after each repertoire had been subsampled 100 times to 5,000 TCRs. CDR3 similarity networks were built from amino acid triplet string-kernel similarity, with CDR3s being connected when pairwise similarity was above 0.82. The public sequencing data were trimmed at Q25 with fastp and processed into clonotypes with MiXCR by TCRdb, which kept only in-frame beta chains. Every entry covers one CDR3 protein and lists the most common genes and DNA from its rows. Here the V and J calls rest on TCRdb's processing, not on the authors' analysis. The sample table contains 60,000 to 85,000 distinct CDR3 sequences; only one count was recorded for about 9.5% of them. Of the sample, about 2% is held by the ten largest clones.

In the germline V gene, CDR1 corresponds to SNHLY and CDR2 to FYNNEI. The CDR3 starts with the cysteine, ends with the phenylalanine, and has 13 residues. The CDR3 DNA has 39 bases and is translated from base 1. The junction shows trimming of 9 bases on V and 0 bases on J, plus 12 bases between the germline ends. The sample's time point label, in plain terms: blood at routine non-recurrence follow-up after resection. For TCR sequencing, whole RNA was extracted from tumor and nontumor lung tissue, or from cryopreserved PBMC samples, and no cell sorting was done. Only patients with enough RNA available from two or more tumor regions were chosen for TCR sequencing.

Sequenced material: PBMCs, taken at follow-up. The clonotype originates from a female donor with early-stage non-small cell lung cancer. In this chain, TRBV2 is recombined with TRBJ2-7; matching of 6 bases hints at TRBD2 as the D gene. The DNA is TGTGCCAGGCGGGATTCGAGCTCCTACGAGCAGTACTTC. It translates as CARRDSSSYEQYF.